The next 7 T cell receptor beta chains were all read from a single sample in a study of blood T cell repertoires in COVID-19. Clones were sequenced by immunoSEQ multiplex PCR, and TCRdb holds only the in-frame ones, with some missing. The sample has under 300,000 clones; approximately 92% are singletons. Sequencing was performed on PBMCs or T cells enriched from blood (not recorded which). The source is a woman under 30 who had recovered from COVID-19.

This chain links TRBV3-1 (or the pseudogene TRBV3-2) with TRBJ1-3; D call uncertain. Trimming stripped 0 bases from V and 4 bases from J, with 16 bases between. CDR1 and CDR2 (germline): LGHDT, YNNKEL (reference sequence). This CDR3 is built from 17 residues. The CDR3 sequence: CASSQENTVLSGNTIYF. DNA for the CDR3: TGTGCCAGCAGCCAAGAGAATACAGTCCTCTCGGGAAACACCATATATTTT.

The chain is built from TRBV6-1 and TRBJ2-1; D is perhaps TRBD1 (5 bases). V was shortened by 4 bases and J by 6 bases, with 19 bases between the two germline ends. CDR3 size: 16 residues. Germline V CDR1 and CDR2: MNHNS, SASEGT. The CDR3 DNA sequence: TGTGCCAGCAGTGCTGCCAGGGCCCTCCTACGCAATGAGCAGTTCTTC. This sequence encodes CASSAARALLRNEQFF.

The V call is TRBV6-1, the J call TRBJ1-1; 9 nucleotides line up with TRBD1. The CDR3 extends over 15 amino acids. Losses at the gene ends were 3 bases for V and 8 bases for J; bases not matched to a gene: 10. Germline values: CDR1 MNHNS, CDR2 SASEGT. The CDR3, as DNA: TGTGCCAGCAGTGACTGGGGGACAGGGCCGAAAGAAGCTTTCTTT. It translates to CASSDWGTGPKEAFF.

V usage is TRBV28 and J usage is TRBJ1-1; TRBD1 agrees at 9 bases. The germline gives CDR1 MDHEN, CDR2 SYDVKM. J was trimmed by 5 bases and V by 7 bases; bases with no gene match: 5. This CDR3 is 13 amino acids long. This CDR3 reads CASTATGGTEAFF. The CDR3 DNA reads as TGTGCCAGCACTGCGACAGGGGGAACTGAAGCTTTCTTT.

On this clone: The sample has other DNA sequences that encode this CDR3 too. This chain links TRBV7-9 with TRBJ2-7; 7 bases agree with TRBD2. With 5 bases clipped from V and 3 bases from J, the junction kept 4 bases outside the gene matches. There are 13 residues in the CDR3. Germline lookup yields CDR1 SEHNR and CDR2 FQNEAQ (reference sequence). Here the CDR3 reads CASSPGGGYEQYF. The CDR3 bases are TGTGCCAGCAGCCCTGGGGGGGGCTACGAGCAGTACTTC.

This clone was recorded only once. J is TRBJ2-5 and V is TRBV6-6; 8 nucleotides align to TRBD2. The junction had 4 bases not matched to a gene; V was cut back by 0 bases and J by 1 base. The CDR3 loop spans 16 amino acids. Germline V lookup: CDR1 MNHNY, CDR2 SVGAGI (reference sequence). CDR3 sequence: CASSYSRGGLQETQYF. CDR3 nucleotide sequence: TGTGCCAGCAGTTACTCTCGCGGGGGGCTCCAAGAGACCCAGTACTTC.

The chain couples TRBV6-1 to TRBJ1-2, with TRBD1 identical over 10 bases. V was clipped by 4 bases and J by 8 bases; unmatched bases: 13. CDR1 and CDR2 (germline): MNHNS, SASEGT. This CDR3 is 16 amino acids long. CDR3 sequence reads: CASSGYGTGDRGGYTF. The CDR3 coding sequence is TGTGCCAGCAGTGGTTATGGGACAGGGGATCGAGGGGGCTACACCTTC.